Listed below are T cell receptor beta chains from one sample, sequenced in a study of CD8+ T cells in alopecia areata. The data were produced by immunoSEQ multiplex PCR, yet TCRdb's version contains in-frame clones alone and is incomplete. The table includes under 150,000 clones, roughly 50% detected once. The sequenced material came from NKG2D-low CD8+ T cells sorted from blood. The receptors come from a human donor with alopecia areata. Each CDR3 is given with its conserved first and last residue. D genes are given only for firm matches. Only some rows state a clone size, as once, few, many or a class for expanded clones.

DNA,CDR3,D,V,length,J,size
TGCGCCAGCAGCGTGAGCTCCTACGAGCAGTACTTC,CASSVSSYEQYF,NA,TRBV5-1,12,TRBJ2-7,NA
TGCAGCGTTGGGGGGGGGAACACTGAAGCTTTCTTT,CSVGGGNTEAFF,NA,TRBV29-1,12,TRBJ1-1,NA
TGTGCCAGCAGCGTATCCTCCGGGACAGCCTCCTACGAGCAGTACTTC,CASSVSSGTASYEQYF,TRBD1,TRBV7-9,16,TRBJ2-7,few
TGCAGCGCAGAAGGTTTGCAGGGGAAGGAATACGAGCAGTACTTC,CSAEGLQGKEYEQYF,NA,TRBV29-1,15,TRBJ2-7,few
TGCGCCAGCAGTCAATCCCCTGGGACTAGCGACACAGATACGCAGTATTTT,CASSQSPGTSDTDTQYF,TRBD2,TRBV23-1,17,TRBJ2-3,NA
TGTGCCTGGAGTGTAAGCCGGACGGGCACTGAAGCTTTCTTT,CAWSVSRTGTEAFF,NA,TRBV30,14,TRBJ1-1,NA
TGCAGCGTTGAGGGGGACGACATCGCTCACTCCTACGAGCAGTACTTC,CSVEGDDIAHSYEQYF,NA,TRBV29-1,16,TRBJ2-7,few
TGCGCCAGCAGCCCAGGGACAGATAACACAGATACGCAGTATTTT,CASSPGTDNTDTQYF,TRBD1,TRBV5-1,15,TRBJ2-3,few
TGCGCCAGCAGCCAATATCCAAAAGGAACCGGGGAGCTGTTTTTT,CASSQYPKGTGELFF,NA,TRBV4-3,15,TRBJ2-2,NA
TGCGCCAGCAGCCAAGATCTTACGACAGCCTATGGCTACACCTTC,CASSQDLTTAYGYTF,NA,TRBV4-1,15,TRBJ1-2,NA
TGTGCCAGCAGTTCGGCCGGGGAGGACGAGCAGTACTTC,CASSSAGEDEQYF,NA,TRBV27,13,TRBJ2-7,NA
TGCAGCGTTGACGATGGGAACTATGGCTACACCTTC,CSVDDGNYGYTF,NA,TRBV29-1,12,TRBJ1-2,NA
TGTGCCAGCAGTGCGCCGAGGGACTCACCTTACGAGCAGTACTTC,CASSAPRDSPYEQYF,NA,TRBV2,15,TRBJ2-7,NA
TGTGCCTGGAAGGAGGCGGATGGCACTGAAGCTTTCTTT,CAWKEADGTEAFF,NA,TRBV30,13,TRBJ1-1,NA
TGTGCCTGGAGTGTGGGCGGGAATAGCAATCAGCCCCAGCATTTT,CAWSVGGNSNQPQHF,NA,TRBV30,15,TRBJ1-5,NA
TGTGCCAGCAGTTCACCAGATACGCAGTATTTT,CASSSPDTQYF,NA,TRBV27,11,TRBJ2-3,NA
TGCAGCGTTGAGCCGGGACAGTACCAGGGGACCCAGTACTTC,CSVEPGQYQGTQYF,TRBD1,TRBV29-1,14,TRBJ2-5,few
TGCAGCGTTGAACTAGCGTCCGGTGAGCAGTTCTTC,CSVELASGEQFF,NA,TRBV29-1,12,TRBJ2-1,few
TGCAGCGTGGAGAAAGCACCCTACGAGCAGTACTTC,CSVEKAPYEQYF,NA,TRBV29-1,12,TRBJ2-7,few
TGTGCCATCACCGAGGGACTAGCGGGAGGGGACAATGAGCAGTTCTTC,CAITEGLAGGDNEQFF,TRBD2,TRBV10-3,16,TRBJ2-1,NA
TGTGCCAGTAGTCTTTTTGGGAGCTCCTACAATGAGCAGTTCTTC,CASSLFGSSYNEQFF,NA,TRBV19,15,TRBJ2-1,few
TGCGCCAGCAGCCACGAGGGACTAGCGGGGACCTACGAGCAGTACTTC,CASSHEGLAGTYEQYF,TRBD2,TRBV4-1,16,TRBJ2-7,NA
TGCAGCGGGGCCGGGACTAGCTCCAATGAGCAGTTCTTC,CSGAGTSSNEQFF,TRBD2,TRBV29-1,13,TRBJ2-1,once
TGCGCCAGCAGCCCTCGGGGGGAGGATGAGCAGTTCTTC,CASSPRGEDEQFF,TRBD2,TRBV4-1,13,TRBJ2-1,NA
TGCAGTGCCATACTAGCGGGAGAGCAGTTCTTC,CSAILAGEQFF,TRBD2,TRBV20-1,11,TRBJ2-1,NA
TGTGCCGGCCGACAGCCTGGGGCCAACGTCCTGACTTTC,CAGRQPGANVLTF,NA,TRBV28,13,TRBJ2-6,NA
TGTGCCTGGACCCACAGGGACAGCAATCAGCCCCAGCATTTT,CAWTHRDSNQPQHF,NA,TRBV30,14,TRBJ1-5,NA
TGTGCCAGCAGTTACCCCCGCGGGGACCATGAGCAGTTCTTC,CASSYPRGDHEQFF,NA,TRBV27,14,TRBJ2-1,NA
TGCAGCGTAGAGGGGCTCGGAACCGAAGAGACCCAGTACTTC,CSVEGLGTEETQYF,NA,TRBV29-1,14,TRBJ2-5,NA
TGTGCCAGCAGCCAAGCTCGTGGGGCATACAATGAGCAGTTCTTC,CASSQARGAYNEQFF,NA,TRBV14,15,TRBJ2-1,NA
TGCAGCGTTTTGGACAGGGAGGGCTATGGCTACACCTTC,CSVLDREGYGYTF,TRBD1,TRBV29-1,13,TRBJ1-2,NA
TGTGCCAGCAGCTACTCTCGGGGCTACACCTTC,CASSYSRGYTF,NA,TRBV7-9,11,TRBJ1-2,NA